The 4 T cell receptor beta chains below all came from one sample that was sequenced in a study of T cell clonality in common variable immunodeficiency. Findings and limits, study-wide: In common variable immunodeficiency, TCR beta chains reportedly carried fewer deletions and N-nucleotide insertions.

The antigens for these receptors are not known. Sequencing used immunoSEQ multiplex PCR; TCRdb keeps in-frame clones, though not all of them. Listed for the sample are more than 8,000 clones, none seen a single time. The sequenced material came from peripheral blood mononuclear cells. These receptors all stem from a human donor with common variable immunodeficiency.

This clone has at least ten counts. The read gets to within 3 residues of the CDR3 end, and the germline J gene fills in the rest. J is TRBJ2-5 and V is TRBV12-3 or TRBV12-4, with a weak D call TRBD2 (5 bases). V was clipped by 0 bases and J by 7 bases, with 15 bases between them. The CDR3 loop spans 15 amino acids. CDR3 region: CASSLALTYSGTQYF. The sequenced part of the CDR3 DNA is TGTGCCAGCAGTTTAGCGCTGACTTACAGCGGGACC.

In this sample, this clone turned up many times. The read terminates 3 residues before the CDR3 end, so the remaining end is supplied by the germline J gene. The chain employs TRBV12-3 or TRBV12-4 and TRBJ2-3; 8 nucleotides match TRBD1. V was pared by 5 bases and J by 2 bases, with 6 bases of the junction left unmatched. CDR3 length: 15 residues. Partial CDR3 DNA: TGTGCCAGCAGTAAGCAGGGGGCGGTCACAGATACG. Its protein product is CASSKQGAVTDT. The entire CDR3 is CASSKQGAVTDTQYF.

This clone was seen a few times. The read ends 3 residues early relative to the CDR3; the germline J gene fills the gap. The chain carries TRBV30 and TRBJ2-5; 7 nucleotides line up with TRBD2. Germline CDR1 and CDR2: GTSNPN and SVGIG (reference sequence). The CDR3 is 12 amino acids. Trimming removed 4 bases from V and 3 bases from J; junction bases left unmatched: 2. The part of the CDR3 DNA that was read is TGTGCCTGGAACCGGGGGGAAGAGACC. This codes for CAWNRGEET. The CDR3 in its entirety is CAWNRGEETQYF.

This clone was counted many times. Read sequence stops 3 residues before the CDR3 end, and the germline J gene provides the missing end. The rearrangement links TRBV10-3 to TRBJ2-1; the D call may be TRBD1 or TRBD2 (5 bases each). Germline CDR1 reads ENHRY; CDR2 reads SYGVKD. Trimming left V 0 bases short and J 9 bases short, with 21 bases between. The CDR3 runs 17 residues. The CDR3: CAISESSHRGASGEQFF. The CDR3 bases that were read are TGTGCCATCAGTGAGTCGAGTCACCGAGGGGCGTCGGGTGAG.